This TCR beta chain was documented in a study of blood T cell repertoires in COVID-19. Data came from immunoSEQ multiplex PCR; TCRdb stores just in-frame clones and leaves some out. The sample shows about 260,000 clones, about 90% of them seen only once. V lost 1 base to trimming and J lost 3 bases, with 9 bases between them. Per the germline V gene, CDR1 is SGHNT and CDR2 is YENEEA. The CDR3 covers 14 residues. The rearrangement joins TRBV11-3 to TRBJ2-5; D may be TRBD2 (6 bases). The receptor was derived from a woman aged 40 to 55 who had recovered from COVID-19. Input material: peripheral blood. The chain's CDR3 is CASSLGGGKETQYF. The CDR3 DNA reads as TGTGCCAGCAGCTTAGGGGGAGGAAAAGAGACCCAGTACTTC.